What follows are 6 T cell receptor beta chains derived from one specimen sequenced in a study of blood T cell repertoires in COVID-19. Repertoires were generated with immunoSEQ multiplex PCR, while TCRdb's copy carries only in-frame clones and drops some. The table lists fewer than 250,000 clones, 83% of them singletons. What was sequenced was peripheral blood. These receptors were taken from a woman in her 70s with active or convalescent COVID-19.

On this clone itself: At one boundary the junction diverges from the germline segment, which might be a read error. CDR3 protein: CAGSFLAGGDIQYF. CDR3 nucleotides: TGTGCCGGCAGCTTTCTAGCGGGGGGCGACATTCAGTACTTC. The genes are TRBV7-8 and TRBJ2-4; 11 nucleotides agree with TRBD2. This CDR3 region has 14 residues. Germline lookup yields CDR1 SGHVS and CDR2 FQNEAQ.

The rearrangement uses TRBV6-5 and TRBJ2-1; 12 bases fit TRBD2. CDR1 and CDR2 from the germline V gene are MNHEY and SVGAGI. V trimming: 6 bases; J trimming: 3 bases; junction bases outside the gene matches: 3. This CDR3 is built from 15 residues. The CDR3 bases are TGTGCCAGCAGAACGACTAGCGGGGGCTACAATGAGCAGTTCTTC. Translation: CASRTTSGGYNEQFF.

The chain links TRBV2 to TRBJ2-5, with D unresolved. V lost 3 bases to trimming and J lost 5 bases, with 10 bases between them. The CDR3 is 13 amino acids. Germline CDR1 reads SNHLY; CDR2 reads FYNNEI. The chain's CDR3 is CASSEGNLETQYF. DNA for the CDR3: TGTGCCAGCAGTGAGGGCAACCTGGAGACCCAGTACTTC.

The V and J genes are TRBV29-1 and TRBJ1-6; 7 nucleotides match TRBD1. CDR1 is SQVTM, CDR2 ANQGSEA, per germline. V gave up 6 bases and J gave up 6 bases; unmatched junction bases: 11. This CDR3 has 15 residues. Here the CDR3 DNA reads TGCAGCGTCCGAAAGGCGGACAGGCCTAATTCACCCCTCCACTTT. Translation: CSVRKADRPNSPLHF.

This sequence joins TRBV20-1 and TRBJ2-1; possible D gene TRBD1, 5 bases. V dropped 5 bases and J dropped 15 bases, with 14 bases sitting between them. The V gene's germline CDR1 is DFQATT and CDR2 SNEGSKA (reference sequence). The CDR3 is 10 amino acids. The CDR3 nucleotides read TGCAGTGCTGGAGCCAAGCAGGGGTTCTTC. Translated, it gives CSAGAKQGFF.

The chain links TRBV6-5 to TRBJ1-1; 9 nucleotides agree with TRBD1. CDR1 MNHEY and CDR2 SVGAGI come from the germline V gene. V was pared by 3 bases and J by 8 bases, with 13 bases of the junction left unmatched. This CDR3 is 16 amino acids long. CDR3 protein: CASSYSPGTGRMEAFF. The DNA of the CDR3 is TGTGCCAGCAGTTATAGCCCAGGGACAGGGAGGATGGAAGCTTTCTTT.